The 9 T cell receptor beta chains given below trace back to one sample, sequenced in a study of OX40 agonist ivuxolimab in advanced cancers. Here immunoSEQ multiplex PCR was the method, and the copy in TCRdb shows in-frame clones only, minus some. The profile shows approximately 82,000 clones, over 70% of them singletons. This specimen consisted of CD4+ or CD8+ T cells sorted from blood, obtained in a trial of the OX40 agonist ivuxolimab. Receptors were obtained from an adult with an advanced solid tumor such as melanoma, head and neck, liver or kidney cancer.

This clone was picked up one time. The V gene is TRBV19, the J gene TRBJ2-2; 7 bases are a match to TRBD1. The germline gives CDR1 LNHDA, CDR2 SQIVND (reference sequence). The CDR3 extends over 16 amino acids. V shed 4 bases, J shed 4 bases, and the junction held 9 bases outside the gene matches. This chain's CDR3 is CASSRIDRATTGELFF. The CDR3 DNA is TGTGCCAGTAGTAGGATAGACAGGGCGACCACCGGGGAGCTGTTTTTT.

J is TRBJ2-1 and V is TRBV19; 15 nucleotides align to TRBD2. This CDR3 is built from 16 residues. The junction had 8 bases not matched to a gene; V was cut back by 6 bases and J by 8 bases. Germline loops: CDR1 LNHDA, CDR2 SQIVND (reference sequence). As DNA, the CDR3 is TGTGCCAGTAGGGTTGGACTAGCGGGAGGGCCCCATGAGCAGTTCTTC. Translating gives CASRVGLAGGPHEQFF.

Concerning this clone: A read error may account for a junction end that differs from germline. The CDR3: CASGLDRVAEKLFF. Here the CDR3 DNA reads TGTGCTAGTGGCTTGGACAGGGTAGCTGAAAAACTGTTTTTT. This chain uses TRBV12-5 with TRBJ1-4, with 8 bases fitting TRBD1. CDR3 length equals 14 residues. Germline loops: CDR1 LGHNT, CDR2 FRNRAP.

The rearrangement uses TRBV28 and TRBJ2-5; TRBD2 is a possible D gene (6 bases). Germline assignment: CDR1 MDHEN and CDR2 SYDVKM. CDR3 length equals 12 residues. V dropped 11 bases and J dropped 5 bases, with 15 bases sitting between them. The CDR3 DNA reads as TGTGCCGTCGGGGTTGGGGGGGAGACCCAGTACTTC. This encodes CAVGVGGETQYF.

This sequence joins TRBV28 and TRBJ1-4; D call uncertain. CDR1 and CDR2 (germline): MDHEN, SYDVKM. This CDR3 spans 13 amino acids. The V end was cut by 4 bases, the J end by 10 bases, with 13 bases between. The CDR3, as DNA: TGTGCCAGCAGTTCCAACCCCGGAGGAAAACTGTTTTTT. This encodes CASSSNPGGKLFF.

The genes are TRBV18 and TRBJ1-1; no firm D call. V lost 5 bases, J lost 1 base, and 11 bases lay in between. Germline V gene sequence: CDR1 KGHSH, CDR2 LQKENI. The CDR3 runs to 14 residues. The CDR3 sequence: CASSSGLRNTEAFF. DNA for the CDR3: TGTGCCAGCTCATCGGGTCTACGGAACACTGAAGCTTTCTTT.

The table lists this clone with a count of one. V usage is TRBV30 and J usage is TRBJ2-7; D possibly matches TRBD1 or TRBD2 (5 bases each). Between the trimmed V and J ends, which lost 2 bases and 3 bases, there was a span of 8 bases. This CDR3 comprises 12 residues. The germline CDR1 and CDR2 sequences are GTSNPN and SVGIG (reference sequence). The CDR3: CAWSKGSYEQYF. CDR3 DNA sequence: TGTGCCTGGAGTAAGGGGAGCTACGAGCAGTACTTC.

J is TRBJ1-1 and V is TRBV6-1; a weak D match, TRBD1 (5 bases). Germline CDR1 MNHNS, CDR2 SASEGT. Trimming shortened V by 8 bases and J by 3 bases, and 10 bases separated the two germline ends. This CDR3 is built from 12 residues. The CDR3 here is CASGDRDTEAFF. CDR3 sequence (DNA): TGTGCCAGCGGAGACAGAGACACTGAAGCTTTCTTT.

The V call is TRBV9, the J call TRBJ1-6; TRBD1 matches at 9 bases. The CDR3 totals 15 residues. Germline lookup yields CDR1 SGDLS and CDR2 YYNGEE. The junction had 6 bases not matched to a gene; V was cut back by 4 bases and J by 7 bases. The CDR3 loop reads CASSPGTGRNSPLHF. The CDR3 DNA reads TGTGCCAGCAGCCCCGGGACAGGGAGAAATTCACCCCTCCACTTT.